This TCR beta chain was sequenced during a study of cytomegalovirus exposure and HLA in healthy donors. The wider study: Earlier sequencing of approximately 180 million T cells yielded roughly 100 million unique TCR beta sequences. Study results and limitations: Immune exposure information available was restricted to CMV serostatus.

With respect to this clone: Its antigen is unknown.

The CDR3 has 14 residues. CDR1 SGHNT and CDR2 YYREEE come from the germline V gene (reference sequence). V lost 1 base to trimming and J lost 0 bases, with 7 bases between them. PCR involved 60 Vbeta and 13 Jbeta primers. The assay was immunoSEQ multiplex PCR, and TCRdb's table has in-frame clones only and misses some. The table lists fewer than 150,000 clones, 75% to 90% of them singletons. The receptor was derived from a female donor in good health and CMV-seropositive. The J gene is TRBJ1-2, the V gene TRBV5-4; no clear D gene. The sequenced sample consisted of PBMCs. The chain's CDR3 is CASSLRGANYGYTF. Written as DNA, the CDR3 is TGTGCCAGCAGCTTGCGAGGAGCTAACTATGGCTACACCTTC.